This is a list of T cell receptor beta chains from one sample in a study of blood T cell repertoires in COVID-19. Assay: immunoSEQ multiplex PCR; the TCRdb copy retains only in-frame clones and omits some. This sample has over 120,000 clones; around 75% occur once, and the top ten carry 5%. The sequenced sample was peripheral blood. The receptors derive from a woman between 70 and 85 years old with COVID-19, enrolled during active disease. CDR3s include the opening cysteine and the closing phenylalanine or tryptophan. Each record gives: D gene, clone size, V gene, J gene, CDR3 DNA, CDR3 protein. D genes are given only for firm matches. Not every row has a clone size; where given, it reads once, few, many or a size class.

D gene: TRBD1
clone size: NA
V gene: TRBV7-8
J gene: TRBJ2-7
CDR3 DNA: TGTGCCAGCAGATATGGATTTTCGAGAGTAGGGGGCATCAACGAGCAGTACTTC
CDR3 protein: CASRYGFSRVGGINEQYF

D gene: NA
clone size: NA
V gene: TRBV6-2/TRBV6-3
J gene: TRBJ2-7
CDR3 DNA: TGTGCCAGCAGTTACGGACTGCCCGAGCAGTACTTC
CDR3 protein: CASSYGLPEQYF

D gene: NA
clone size: once
V gene: TRBV12-3/TRBV12-4
J gene: TRBJ2-7
CDR3 DNA: TGTGCCAGCAGTCACGGGGGTCGGTACGAGCAGTACTTC
CDR3 protein: CASSHGGRYEQYF

D gene: TRBD2
clone size: NA
V gene: TRBV19
J gene: TRBJ2-1
CDR3 DNA: TGTGCCAGTAGGATGATGGCTAGCGGGGGGCTAAGCTCCTACAATGAGCAGTTCTTC
CDR3 protein: CASRMMASGGLSSYNEQFF

D gene: TRBD1
clone size: NA
V gene: TRBV25-1
J gene: TRBJ2-7
CDR3 DNA: TGTGCCAGCGTGGGACAGGGGTACGAGCAGTACTTC
CDR3 protein: CASVGQGYEQYF

D gene: NA
clone size: few
V gene: TRBV12-3/TRBV12-4
J gene: TRBJ1-2
CDR3 DNA: TGTGCCAGCAGTTCCGACAGGCCTCATGGCTACACCTTC
CDR3 protein: CASSSDRPHGYTF

D gene: TRBD2
clone size: NA
V gene: TRBV5-1
J gene: TRBJ2-5
CDR3 DNA: TGCGCCAGCAGCTTAACTAGCGGGGCCCAAGAGACCCAGTACTTC
CDR3 protein: CASSLTSGAQETQYF

D gene: NA
clone size: NA
V gene: TRBV13
J gene: TRBJ1-3
CDR3 DNA: TGTGCCAGCAGCCTGCCCCACAGGGCGTCCGGAAACACCATATATTTT
CDR3 protein: CASSLPHRASGNTIYF

D gene: TRBD2
clone size: once
V gene: TRBV15
J gene: TRBJ2-3
CDR3 DNA: TGTGCCACCAGCAGAGGTAGCGGGGGGGCCTTAGATACGCAGTATTTT
CDR3 protein: CATSRGSGGALDTQYF

D gene: NA
clone size: NA
V gene: TRBV28
J gene: TRBJ2-3
CDR3 DNA: TGTGCCAGCAGTAATCGATTACTAGGAAGCACAGATACGCAGTATTTT
CDR3 protein: CASSNRLLGSTDTQYF

D gene: NA
clone size: NA
V gene: TRBV18
J gene: TRBJ2-6
CDR3 DNA: TGTGCCAGCTCTTACCAACAGGGAAGAGCTGGGGCCAACGTCCTGACTTTC
CDR3 protein: CASSYQQGRAGANVLTF

D gene: NA
clone size: NA
V gene: TRBV30
J gene: TRBJ2-4
CDR3 DNA: TGTGCCTGGAGTTTAGCCAGGGGAGGGGTGAAGACGAAAAACATTCAGTACTTC
CDR3 protein: CAWSLARGGVKTKNIQYF

D gene: NA
clone size: few
V gene: TRBV14
J gene: TRBJ1-4
CDR3 DNA: TGTGCCAGCAGCCCCTGGAACAGGGATGAAAAACTGTTTTTT
CDR3 protein: CASSPWNRDEKLFF

D gene: TRBD1
clone size: NA
V gene: TRBV10-3
J gene: TRBJ1-5
CDR3 DNA: TGTGCCATCAGCCGGGGACAGGGGGCAAGTCAGCCCCAGCATTTT
CDR3 protein: CAISRGQGASQPQHF

D gene: TRBD1
clone size: NA
V gene: TRBV18
J gene: TRBJ1-4
CDR3 DNA: TGTGCCAGCTCACGCGGGACAGGGGGCACTAATGAAAAACTGTTTTTT
CDR3 protein: CASSRGTGGTNEKLFF

D gene: TRBD1
clone size: NA
V gene: TRBV28
J gene: TRBJ1-6
CDR3 DNA: TGTGCCAGCACCCGGGGGGGACAGGGGAATTCACCCCTCCACTTT
CDR3 protein: CASTRGGQGNSPLHF

D gene: NA
clone size: NA
V gene: TRBV9
J gene: TRBJ1-4
CDR3 DNA: TGTGCCAGCAGCGTCGGCGGAGGGCGAGATGAAAAACTGTTTTTT
CDR3 protein: CASSVGGGRDEKLFF

D gene: NA
clone size: NA
V gene: TRBV19
J gene: TRBJ1-1
CDR3 DNA: TGTGCCAGTAGTATGAGTCGGGGCACTGAAGCTTTCTTT
CDR3 protein: CASSMSRGTEAFF

D gene: NA
clone size: NA
V gene: TRBV7-9
J gene: TRBJ2-3
CDR3 DNA: TGTGCCAGCAGCTTAGAGGGGCCCCTAATCACAACAAGTTTT
CDR3 protein: CASSLEGPLITTSF

D gene: NA
clone size: NA
V gene: TRBV21-1
J gene: TRBJ1-3
CDR3 DNA: TGTGCCAGCAGCAAAGCCAGGGTGTCTGGAAACACCATATATTTT
CDR3 protein: CASSKARVSGNTIYF

D gene: TRBD1
clone size: NA
V gene: TRBV12-3/TRBV12-4
J gene: TRBJ2-2
CDR3 DNA: TGTGCCAGCAGTAGAACAGGGGTAGGGGAGCTGTTTTTT
CDR3 protein: CASSRTGVGELFF

D gene: NA
clone size: NA
V gene: TRBV7-2
J gene: TRBJ1-2
CDR3 DNA: TGTGCCAGCAGCTTAGCGGGGGGGAACTATGGCTACACCTTC
CDR3 protein: CASSLAGGNYGYTF

D gene: TRBD2
clone size: NA
V gene: TRBV18
J gene: TRBJ2-3
CDR3 DNA: TGTGCCAGCTCACCGAAGAGGCGGGGGGGAGTAGATACGCAGTATTTT
CDR3 protein: CASSPKRRGGVDTQYF

D gene: NA
clone size: NA
V gene: TRBV30
J gene: TRBJ2-7
CDR3 DNA: TGTGCCTGGAGAGCCCCGGGGTCGGGGTCCTACGAGCAGTACTTC
CDR3 protein: CAWRAPGSGSYEQYF

D gene: TRBD1
clone size: medium-sized
V gene: TRBV5-4
J gene: TRBJ2-2
CDR3 DNA: TGTGCCAGCAGCTCCCAGGGGGCTCCAACCGGGGAGCTGTTTTTT
CDR3 protein: CASSSQGAPTGELFF

D gene: NA
clone size: NA
V gene: TRBV5-4
J gene: TRBJ1-1
CDR3 DNA: TGTGCCAGCAGCTTCGGGAGGAACACTGAAGCTTTCTTT
CDR3 protein: CASSFGRNTEAFF

D gene: NA
clone size: NA
V gene: TRBV19
J gene: TRBJ1-5
CDR3 DNA: TGTGCCAGTGGCCCGCAGGGAAGTCAGCCCCAGCATTTT
CDR3 protein: CASGPQGSQPQHF

D gene: NA
clone size: NA
V gene: TRBV6-2/TRBV6-3
J gene: TRBJ2-7
CDR3 DNA: TGTGCCAGCAGTCTGACTTACGAGCAGTACTTC
CDR3 protein: CASSLTYEQYF

D gene: TRBD2
clone size: NA
V gene: TRBV7-2
J gene: TRBJ2-7
CDR3 DNA: TGTGCCAGCAGTTCAGGACTAGCGGGGGGGGTGGACGAGCAGTACTTC
CDR3 protein: CASSSGLAGGVDEQYF

D gene: NA
clone size: few
V gene: TRBV5-6
J gene: TRBJ2-7
CDR3 DNA: TGTGCCAGCAGCGCCCTCGACAGATCCCTGGGCGAGCAGTACTTC
CDR3 protein: CASSALDRSLGEQYF

D gene: TRBD2
clone size: few
V gene: TRBV6-4
J gene: TRBJ2-3
CDR3 DNA: TGTGCCAGCGCAACGGGAGCGGGGGGCCCACCAGATACGCAGTATTTT
CDR3 protein: CASATGAGGPPDTQYF

D gene: TRBD1
clone size: NA
V gene: TRBV4-2
J gene: TRBJ1-2
CDR3 DNA: TGTGCCAGCAGCCCGATGGACCAGGGGGCGGCTGGCTACACCTTC
CDR3 protein: CASSPMDQGAAGYTF

D gene: NA
clone size: NA
V gene: TRBV7-2
J gene: TRBJ1-2
CDR3 DNA: TGTGCCAGCAGCTCAATCGACAGGAACTATGGCTACACCTTC
CDR3 protein: CASSSIDRNYGYTF

D gene: NA
clone size: few
V gene: TRBV18
J gene: TRBJ1-3
CDR3 DNA: TGTGCCAGCTCACCGGAGGGCCTCACGGAAGGACGGGGGGGAAACACCATATATTTT
CDR3 protein: CASSPEGLTEGRGGNTIYF

D gene: NA
clone size: NA
V gene: TRBV19
J gene: TRBJ1-1
CDR3 DNA: TGTGCCAGTAGTTCCTGGGGGGAATGGAACACTGAAGCTTTCTTT
CDR3 protein: CASSSWGEWNTEAFF

D gene: NA
clone size: NA
V gene: TRBV5-6
J gene: TRBJ2-7
CDR3 DNA: TGTGCCAGCAGCTTGTTGCAGGGGCCTTACGAGCAGTACTTC
CDR3 protein: CASSLLQGPYEQYF

D gene: NA
clone size: NA
V gene: TRBV2
J gene: TRBJ2-7
CDR3 DNA: TGTGCCAGCAGTCTTCGACAGGCCTCCTACGAGCAGTACTTC
CDR3 protein: CASSLRQASYEQYF

D gene: NA
clone size: few
V gene: TRBV5-1
J gene: TRBJ2-7
CDR3 DNA: TGCGCCAGCAGGGGCTCAGGGCAGCTCTACGAGCAGTACTTC
CDR3 protein: CASRGSGQLYEQYF

D gene: TRBD1
clone size: NA
V gene: TRBV7-9
J gene: TRBJ1-2
CDR3 DNA: TGTGCCAGCAGCGCTACAGGGGACCATGGCTACACCTTC
CDR3 protein: CASSATGDHGYTF

D gene: NA
clone size: NA
V gene: TRBV11-2
J gene: TRBJ1-4
CDR3 DNA: TGTGCCAGCAGCTTAGGTTGGCAGGGGCTTGGAAAACTGTTTTTT
CDR3 protein: CASSLGWQGLGKLFF

D gene: TRBD2
clone size: NA
V gene: TRBV6-6
J gene: TRBJ2-7
CDR3 DNA: TGTGCCAGCAGTTACTCGCGAAGCGGGGGCCCCTACGAGCAGTACTTC
CDR3 protein: CASSYSRSGGPYEQYF

D gene: NA
clone size: NA
V gene: TRBV5-6
J gene: TRBJ2-5
CDR3 DNA: TGTGCCAGCAGCTTGGCCTGGTCGGGAGACCAAGAGACCCAGTACTTC
CDR3 protein: CASSLAWSGDQETQYF

D gene: NA
clone size: NA
V gene: TRBV6-5
J gene: TRBJ1-5
CDR3 DNA: TGTGCCAGCAGTTATGGGTCGGGGAGCAATCAGCCCCAGCATTTT
CDR3 protein: CASSYGSGSNQPQHF

D gene: NA
clone size: NA
V gene: TRBV19
J gene: TRBJ2-7
CDR3 DNA: TGTGCCAGTAGTATATCCCAGGGGTCCTACGAGCAGTACTTC
CDR3 protein: CASSISQGSYEQYF

D gene: NA
clone size: NA
V gene: TRBV7-6
J gene: TRBJ1-1
CDR3 DNA: TGTGCCAGCAGCTGGGGAGGGATGAACACTGAAGCTTTCTTT
CDR3 protein: CASSWGGMNTEAFF

D gene: TRBD1
clone size: few
V gene: TRBV5-1
J gene: TRBJ2-7
CDR3 DNA: TGCGCCAGCAGGCCCACCGGAGGACTCACAGGGGACGAGCAGTACTTC
CDR3 protein: CASRPTGGLTGDEQYF

D gene: NA
clone size: NA
V gene: TRBV18
J gene: TRBJ1-1
CDR3 DNA: TGTGCCAGCTCACCAATCCAGACCGCCAGGACTGAAGCTTTCTTT
CDR3 protein: CASSPIQTARTEAFF

D gene: TRBD1
clone size: NA
V gene: TRBV29-1
J gene: TRBJ1-1
CDR3 DNA: TGCAGCGTTGAATCGACAGGGGCTAGGAACACTGAAGCTTTCTTT
CDR3 protein: CSVESTGARNTEAFF

D gene: NA
clone size: NA
V gene: TRBV9
J gene: TRBJ1-2
CDR3 DNA: TGTGCCAGCAGCGCCCCGAACAGGTGGGCTAACTATGGCTACACCTTC
CDR3 protein: CASSAPNRWANYGYTF